This TCR beta chain was sequenced during a study of blood T cell repertoires in COVID-19. With V trimmed by 1 base and J by 2 bases, 4 bases remained unmatched. The CDR3 runs 16 residues. Per the germline V gene, CDR1 is KGHDR and CDR2 is SFDVKD. Only in-frame clones appear in the TCRdb table, and some are missing; sequencing was by immunoSEQ multiplex PCR. The data hold approximately 69,000 clones, with roughly 83% observed a single time. The V call is TRBV24-1, the J call TRBJ1-5, with TRBD1 matching over 7 bases. Material: peripheral blood. The TCR originated in a woman of 80 years or more with acute or convalescent COVID-19. The CDR3 reads CATSDFNRGGNQPQHF. CDR3 in DNA: TGTGCCACCAGTGATTTTAACAGGGGTGGCAATCAGCCCCAGCATTTT.